This T cell receptor (beta chain) derives from a study of T cells in Graves' hyperthyroidism and ophthalmopathy. Germline V gives CDR1 DFQATT, CDR2 SNEGSKA (reference sequence). This CDR3 is built from 15 residues. General study findings and limits: In simple terms, a model built on 13 V-J features told ophthalmopathy apart from stable hyperthyroidism.

On this clonotype itself: Its antigen is not known.

RNA transcripts yielded amplified TCR beta CDR3 regions. First-round RT-PCR targeting the TCR CDR3 was performed with the HTBI primer set. TCRdb recomputed calls from the multiplex PCR reads with MiXCR, one row per CDR3 protein. The sample has approximately 210,000 distinct CDR3 sequences, approximately 17% seen once. Graves' hyperthyroidism qualified as stable when ophthalmopathy did not progress within 18 months. This chain connects TRBV20-1 to TRBJ2-5; D gene unclear. With the DNA end fitting TRBJ2-1 better, the J assignment may be wrong. Sequenced input: blood. The sequence was obtained from a man aged 45 to 65 with Graves' hyperthyroidism. DNA for the CDR3: TGCAGTGCCCCCGAAGGTGCGAGGTACCAAGAGACCCAGTTCTTC. It is translated as CSAPEGARYQETQFF.